This T cell receptor (beta chain) emerged from a study of shared clonotypes between healthy human individuals. The repertoire was sequenced with immunoSEQ multiplex PCR; TCRdb's copy has only in-frame clones and lacks some. The sample includes 2 million to 2.5 million clones, under 97% seen only once; the top ten take 0.1% to 0.15%. Germline V gene lookup returns CDR1 SGHRS and CDR2 YFSETQ. The V end lost 0 bases, the J end lost 0 bases, and 7 bases lay between the germline ends. The CDR3 covers 15 residues. Study results and caveats: Naive subsets generally exceeded memory subsets in estimated richness. Shared clonotypes: about 5% naive CD4, about 3.5% naive CD8, less than 2.5% memory CD4, 0.4% to 0.45% memory CD8.

Worth noting for this clone: The target antigen is unknown. This same CDR3 is encoded by further DNA sequences in the sample.

Naive CD45RA+ and memory CD45RA-negative subsets were split from CD4+ cells. The source of this sequence is a man aged 18 to 35 in good health. Material for sequencing was naive CD4+ T cells sorted from blood. Subset indicated: CD45RA+ positively selected. This chain connects TRBV5-1 to TRBJ1-3; D is undetermined. DNA for the CDR3: TGCGCCAGCAGCTTGGAGGGAGCCTCTGGAAACACCATATATTTT. This encodes CASSLEGASGNTIYF.